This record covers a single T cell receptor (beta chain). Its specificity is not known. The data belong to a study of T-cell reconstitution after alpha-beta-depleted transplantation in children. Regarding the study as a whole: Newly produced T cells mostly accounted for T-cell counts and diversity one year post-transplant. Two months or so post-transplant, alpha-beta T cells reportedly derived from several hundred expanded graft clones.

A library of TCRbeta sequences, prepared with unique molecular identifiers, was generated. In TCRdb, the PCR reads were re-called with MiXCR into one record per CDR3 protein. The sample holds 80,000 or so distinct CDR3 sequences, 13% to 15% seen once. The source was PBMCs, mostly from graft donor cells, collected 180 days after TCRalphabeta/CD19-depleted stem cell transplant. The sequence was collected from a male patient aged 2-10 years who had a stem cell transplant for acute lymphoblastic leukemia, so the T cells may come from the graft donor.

CDR3 residues: CSARPRGRDSNQPQHF. CDR3 DNA sequence: TGCAGTGCTAGACCTCGGGGCAGGGATAGCAATCAGCCCCAGCATTTT. The chain links TRBV20-1 to TRBJ1-5, with TRBD1 as a possible D gene (5 bases). The CDR3 has 16 residues. Trimming pared 2 bases from V and 0 bases from J, leaving 14 bases between. The germline CDR1 and CDR2 sequences are DFQATT and SNEGSKA (reference sequence).